Ten or more counts support the clone carrying this TCR beta chain. Antigen: not known. A much larger clonotype is one base distant, so this may be a read error. A read error is likely, as this CDR3 ends without the conserved phenylalanine or tryptophan. TCRB libraries came from RNA via three nested multiplex PCR rounds. TCRdb redid the calling of the multiplex PCR reads with MiXCR, one entry per CDR3 protein. The sample has about 13,000 distinct CDR3 sequences; 60% to 65% are singletons. The data were taken from a study of tumor-infiltrating lymphocytes in glioblastoma multiforme. Study observations and caveats: Functional subtype sorting of these T cells was not performed. Only one glioblastoma patient had TCR and mutation analysis.

This CDR3 is 14 amino acids long. V was clipped by 0 bases and J by 6 bases, with 12 bases between them. The germline V gene encodes CDR1 MNHEY and CDR2 SVGAGI. The chain links TRBV6-5 to TRBJ2-7; D is perhaps TRBD1 or TRBD2 (6 bases each). The sample consisted of brain tumor tissue. The receptor's source is a male donor with glioblastoma. CDR3 protein: CASSYSGGWSEQYL. The CDR3 coding sequence is TGTGCCAGCAGTTACTCCGGGGGCTGGTCCGAGCAGTACCTC.